This T cell receptor (beta chain) was found in a study of blood T cell repertoires in COVID-19. At the level of the study: COVID-19 samples collected from the United States, Italy and Spain covered acute and convalescent phases.

The CDR3 runs to 14 residues. The V gene lost 4 bases and the J gene lost 4 bases, with 13 bases spanning the gap. Germline values: CDR1 ENHRY, CDR2 SYGVKD. Authors' methods: Amplification of reference gene primers was used by the study to estimate nucleated cell counts. Using immunoSEQ multiplex PCR, the repertoire was profiled, and TCRdb retains in-frame clones only, with some absent. That table gives V, J and clone size, and the DNA gave D and trimming. The data show tens of thousands of clones, 86% seen once. The V and J genes are TRBV10-3 and TRBJ1-1; possible D gene TRBD1, 6 bases. Sequencing used peripheral blood. This sequence originates from a man between 60 and 75 years old with acute or convalescent COVID-19. The CDR3 DNA is TGTGCCATCAGTGGAATACAGGGTAGCACTGAAGCTTTCTTT. Amino acids: CAISGIQGSTEAFF.